The 26 T cell receptor beta chains below all came from one sample that was sequenced in a study of vaccination effects on CD4 cells after COVID-19. Antigen-specific CD4+ T cells were first expanded with viral peptide pools by the ViraFEST assay and only then sequenced. Once cultured for about 9 days, the cells underwent separation to obtain CD4+ T cells. Vaccinees lacked prior SARS-CoV-2 infection and tested negative for nucleocapsid antibodies. The repertoire was sequenced with immunoSEQ multiplex PCR; TCRdb's copy has only in-frame clones and lacks some. Seen here are 50,000 to 60,000 clones, roughly two thirds observed once, and the top ten hold 15% to 20%. The antigens these receptors bind are not known. The sequencing here drew on CD4+ T cells from PBMCs cultured with SARS-CoV-2 spike peptides, taken before COVID-19 vaccination. These receptor sequences come from a human donor who received a COVID-19 vaccine.

In its sample, this clone was seen a few times. The chain couples TRBV2 to TRBJ1-6, with D maybe TRBD1 (6 bases). Germline CDR1 is SNHLY and CDR2 is FYNNEI. The CDR3 consists of 16 residues. Trimming took off 1 base at V and 10 bases at J, with 17 bases between the two ends. CDR3 bases: TGTGCCAGCAGTGAAGGTTCCCAGGGGTTGGGGTCACCCCTCCACTTT. Translated, it gives CASSEGSQGLGSPLHF.

The chain joins TRBV2 to TRBJ2-1; D remains unclear. Germline-derived CDR1 and CDR2 are SNHLY and FYNNEI. V was trimmed by 4 bases and J by 0 bases, leaving 7 bases between them. This CDR3 region has 14 residues. The CDR3 DNA sequence: TGTGCCAGCAGTGGCTCATCCTCCTACAATGAGCAGTTCTTC. Its translation is CASSGSSSYNEQFF.

The chain employs TRBV12-3 or TRBV12-4 and TRBJ1-2; D might be TRBD1 (5 bases). CDR3 length equals 13 residues. V lost 2 bases to trimming and J lost 4 bases, with 8 bases between them. The CDR3 spells CASSLQGSYGYTF. The DNA of the CDR3 is TGTGCCAGCAGTTTACAGGGCAGCTATGGCTACACCTTC.

As concerns this clone: At one end, the junction sequence differs from germline, possibly due to a read error. The rearrangement joins TRBV7-8 to TRBJ2-7; the D gene could be TRBD1 or TRBD2 (6 bases each). CDR1 SGHVS and CDR2 FQNEAQ come from the germline V gene. The CDR3 consists of 14 residues. For the CDR3, the DNA is TGTGCCAGCAGTTTAGGAGGGGGGAGGCACGAGCAGTACTTC. This encodes CASSLGGGRHEQYF. Full variable domain (rest looked up from reference TRBV7-8 and TRBJ2-7): GAGVSQSPRYKVAKRGQDVALRCDPISGHVSLFWYQQALGQGPEFLTYFQNEAQLDKSGLPSDRFFAERPEGSVSTLKIQRTQQEDSAVYLCASSLGGGRHEQYFGPGTRLTVT.

Only a few counts were recorded for this clone. The genes are TRBV28 and TRBJ2-3, with D possibly matching TRBD1 (5 bases). CDR3 length: 14 amino acids. The V gene's germline CDR1 is MDHEN and CDR2 SYDVKM. V shed 4 bases and J shed 0 bases, with 8 bases lying between them. The CDR3 sequence: CASSSPGSTDTQYF. The DNA of the CDR3 is TGTGCCAGCAGTTCCCCAGGGAGCACAGATACGCAGTATTTT.

The rearrangement joins TRBV28 to TRBJ1-4, with TRBD1 matching over 9 bases. The junction had 4 bases not matched to a gene; V was cut back by 6 bases and J by 5 bases. Germline CDR1 MDHEN, CDR2 SYDVKM. The CDR3 is 14 amino acids. The CDR3 sequence is CASREDRGNEKLFF. The CDR3 DNA reads as TGTGCCAGCAGGGAAGACAGGGGGAATGAAAAACTGTTTTTT.

The rearrangement links TRBV6-2 or TRBV6-3 to TRBJ2-4, with TRBD2 identical over 7 bases. V was clipped by 5 bases and J by 6 bases; unmatched bases: 7. CDR3 size: 14 residues. Germline V gene sequence: CDR1 MNHEY, CDR2 SVGEGT. The CDR3 loop reads CASSPGGGINIQYF. Written as DNA, the CDR3 is TGTGCCAGCAGTCCGGGGGGAGGGATAAACATTCAGTACTTC.

The chain links TRBV27 to TRBJ1-6; D gene uncertain. This CDR3 is 14 amino acids long. Germline assignment: CDR1 MNHEY and CDR2 SMNVEV (reference sequence). Trimming removed 2 bases at V and 0 bases at J, with 2 bases between. The CDR3, as DNA: TGTGCCAGCAGTTTAACCTCCTATAATTCACCCCTCCACTTT. This encodes CASSLTSYNSPLHF.

V gene TRBV10-3 combines with J gene TRBJ1-1, with 8 bases fitting TRBD1. Germline trimming cut 4 bases from V and 11 bases from J; bases unmatched to any gene: 18. The CDR3 contains 16 residues. Germline-derived CDR1 and CDR2 are ENHRY and SYGVKD. CDR3 sequence (DNA): TGTGCCATCAGTGGATCGTCATTCCAGGGGGCGCCTGGTGCTTTCTTT. This translates into CAISGSSFQGAPGAFF.

The chain carries TRBV7-8 and TRBJ2-3; no reliable D call. The CDR3 length is 11 residues. The germline gives CDR1 SGHVS, CDR2 FQNEAQ. V lost 5 bases and J lost 11, with 11 bases in between. The CDR3, as DNA: TGTGCCAGCAGCCCCGGACCTAGGCAGTATTTT. Translating it yields CASSPGPRQYF. Complete variable domain (other parts from reference TRBV7-8 and TRBJ2-3): GAGVSQSPRYKVAKRGQDVALRCDPISGHVSLFWYQQALGQGPEFLTYFQNEAQLDKSGLPSDRFFAERPEGSVSTLKIQRTQQEDSAVYLCASSPGPRQYFGPGTRLTVL.

The chain employs TRBV7-9 and TRBJ1-2, with TRBD1 matching 8 bases. The CDR3 runs 15 residues. Unmatched junction bases numbered 6, after V lost 5 bases and J lost 1 base. Germline V CDR1 and CDR2: SEHNR, FQNEAQ (reference sequence). CDR3 sequence: CASSPTGGSNYGYTF. DNA for the CDR3: TGTGCCAGCAGCCCTACAGGGGGGAGTAACTATGGCTACACCTTC.

The CDR3 DNA reads as TGTGCCAGCAGCCTAATGAGGGGAAACAATGAGCAGTTCTTC. It translates to CASSLMRGNNEQFF. The rearrangement links TRBV6-5 to TRBJ2-1; D tentatively reads TRBD1 or TRBD2 (5 bases each). Per germline, CDR1 MNHEY and CDR2 SVGAGI. Trimming shortened V by 6 bases and J by 5 bases, and 14 bases separated the two germline ends. The CDR3 is 14 amino acids.

The chain has TRBV2 and TRBJ2-6; 8 bases are shared with TRBD1. Germline V gene lookup returns CDR1 SNHLY and CDR2 FYNNEI. The CDR3 covers 16 residues. The V and J ends lost 5 bases and 0 bases, in that order; junction bases with no gene match: 3. Here the CDR3 reads CASSRTGISGANVLTF. CDR3 sequence (DNA): TGTGCCAGCAGTCGGACAGGGATCTCTGGGGCCAACGTCCTGACTTTC.

The J gene is TRBJ1-1, the V gene TRBV14; 9 bases match TRBD1. CDR3 length: 15 residues. Germline V CDR1 and CDR2: SGHDN, FVKESK. V dropped 4 bases and J dropped 2; count of bases not matched to a gene: 5. CDR3 amino acids: CASSRGTGFNTEAFF. For the CDR3, the DNA is TGTGCCAGCAGCCGAGGGACAGGGTTTAACACTGAAGCTTTCTTT.

The chain joins TRBV5-6 to TRBJ1-2; no clear D. The CDR3 extends over 14 amino acids. V was clipped by 3 bases and J by 2 bases, with 11 bases between them. The germline CDR1 and CDR2 sequences are SGHDT and YYEEEE. CDR3 sequence (DNA): TGTGCCAGCAGCTCCGGACCCCAAAACTATGGCTACACCTTC. This translates into CASSSGPQNYGYTF.

The rearrangement joins TRBV5-1 to TRBJ2-3; no definite D call. CDR3 length: 12 amino acids. Trimming removed 6 bases from V and 0 bases from J, with 5 bases in between. The germline V gene has CDR1 SGHRS and CDR2 YFSETQ. For the CDR3, the DNA is TGCGCCAGCACCGGGAGCACAGATACGCAGTATTTT. This translates into CASTGSTDTQYF.

The V gene is TRBV29-1, the J gene TRBJ2-5; D gene unclear. Trimming left V 4 bases short and J 2 bases short, with 8 bases between. Germline assignment: CDR1 SQVTM and CDR2 ANQGSEA. The CDR3 has 12 amino acids. The CDR3 sequence: CSVGEQQETQYF. The DNA of the CDR3 is TGCAGCGTTGGGGAACAACAAGAGACCCAGTACTTC.

This clone was picked up a small number of times. The chain couples TRBV14 to TRBJ1-1; TRBD1 matches at 7 bases. Looked up from germline, CDR1 is SGHDN and CDR2 is FVKESK. The CDR3 is made up of 14 amino acids. V lost 4 bases to trimming and J lost 11 bases; unmatched junction nucleotides: 13. The chain's CDR3 is CASSPLGGAGNAFF. CDR3 DNA sequence: TGTGCCAGCAGCCCACTAGGGGGCGCGGGGAATGCTTTCTTT.

V and J are TRBV5-1 and TRBJ2-2; 10 bases line up with TRBD2. This CDR3 spans 19 amino acids. V trimming: 4 bases; J trimming: 0 bases; junction bases outside the gene matches: 12. CDR1 is SGHRS, CDR2 YFSETQ, per germline. The CDR3 DNA is TGCGCCAGCAGCAATACCGTTACTAGCGGGGCTACGAACACCGGGGAGCTGTTTTTT. It is translated as CASSNTVTSGATNTGELFF.

The J gene is TRBJ2-7, the V gene TRBV4-3, with 12 positions matching TRBD2. The germline V gene has CDR1 LGHNA and CDR2 YSLEER. With 4 bases clipped from V and 7 bases from J, the junction kept 8 bases outside the gene matches. The CDR3 totals 15 residues. CDR3 residues: CASSLRTSGVLEQYF. The CDR3 DNA follows: TGCGCCAGCAGCCTACGGACTAGCGGGGTCTTGGAGCAGTACTTC.

There are a few counts of this clone. V gene TRBV28 combines with J gene TRBJ2-1, with D possibly matching TRBD1 (5 bases). CDR3 length: 14 amino acids. The V and J ends lost 1 base and 10 bases respectively, with 14 bases between them. The germline CDR1 and CDR2 sequences are MDHEN and SYDVKM. In nucleotides, the CDR3 is TGTGCCAGCAGTTTATCCCCCAGACCAGGGGAGCAGTTCTTC. Translation: CASSLSPRPGEQFF.

V is TRBV7-2 and J is TRBJ2-1; 10 nucleotides align to TRBD2. The CDR3 is made up of 14 amino acids. Germline V lookup: CDR1 SGHTA, CDR2 FQGNSA. V gave up 4 bases and J gave up 8 bases; unmatched junction bases: 5. As DNA, the CDR3 is TGTGCCAGCAGCTCCTGGCTAGCGGGGGATGAGCAGTTCTTC. As protein: CASSSWLAGDEQFF. The complete variable domain, with remaining parts taken from reference TRBV7-2 and TRBJ2-1, reads GAGVSQSPSNKVTEKGKDVELRCDPISGHTALYWYRQSLGQGLEFLIYFQGNSAPDKSGLPSDRFSAERTGGSVSTLTIQRTQQEDSAVYLCASSSWLAGDEQFFGPGTRLTVL.

This chain links TRBV2 with TRBJ2-6, with a tentative D call TRBD2 (5 bases). Per the germline V gene, CDR1 is SNHLY and CDR2 is FYNNEI. V lost 3 bases to trimming and J lost 2 bases, with 8 bases between them. The CDR3 spans 15 residues. The CDR3 DNA reads as TGTGCCAGCAGTGACGAGGGAGCTGGGGCCAACGTCCTGACTTTC. Translated, it gives CASSDEGAGANVLTF.

This clone was seen a handful of times. The V and J genes are TRBV15 and TRBJ1-1; D is perhaps TRBD1 (6 bases). Germline V CDR1 and CDR2: LNHNV, YYDKDF (reference sequence). The ends were cut back, 3 bases at V and 3 bases at J, with 8 bases in the middle. The CDR3 covers 13 residues. The chain's CDR3 is CATSREGDTEAFF. In nucleotides, the CDR3 is TGTGCCACCAGCAGGGAGGGGGACACTGAAGCTTTCTTT.

The chain recombines TRBV29-1 with TRBJ1-2; 9 bases are shared with TRBD1. The CDR3 runs to 13 residues. Losses at the gene ends were 3 bases for V and 9 bases for J; bases not matched to a gene: 8. The germline CDR1 and CDR2 sequences are SQVTM and ANQGSEA. CDR3 DNA: TGCAGCGTTGAGGTGGACAGGGGCACAAGCTACACCTTC. This codes for CSVEVDRGTSYTF.

This rearrangement joins TRBV5-1 to TRBJ2-4; perhaps D is TRBD1 or TRBD2 (5 bases each). The CDR3 runs to 15 residues. The V and J ends lost 3 bases and 6 bases respectively, with 16 bases between them. Germline lookup yields CDR1 SGHRS and CDR2 YFSETQ. The CDR3 sequence is CASSSLEGPRNIQYF. The CDR3 nucleotides are TGCGCCAGCAGCTCATTAGAGGGGCCGAGAAACATTCAGTACTTC.